This T cell receptor beta chain appears in the sequencing data of a study of T cell repertoires and Cas9 in healthy adults. Across the study: SpCas9-reactive CD4 and CD8 T cells were characterized for potency, cytotoxicity and lineage. Findings and limits, study-wide: Reportedly, SpCas9-reactive effector T cell proliferation and function were mitigated by SpCas9-reactive Tregs in vitro.

With respect to this clone: Its specificity is not known.

Measured with immunoSEQ multiplex PCR; TCRdb has only the in-frame clones, and not every one. The sample shows roughly 13,000 clones, 75% to 90% of them seen only once. Sequenced material: Tregs (CD4+, CD25+, CD127-, CD137-, CD154-) from PBMCs; culture status not recorded. The TCR originated in a human donor in good health.

The CDR3 DNA sequence: TGCGCCAGCAGCTGGAAACAGGGGACCTACGAGCAGTACTTC. Its protein product is CASSWKQGTYEQYF. The chain joins TRBV5-1 to TRBJ2-5; 7 nucleotides agree with TRBD1. The DNA end is more similar to TRBJ2-7, so the J call may be wrong. From germline, CDR1 is SGHRS and CDR2 YFSETQ. CDR3 size: 14 residues.